Below, 20 T cell receptor beta chains from the same sample are listed, as sequenced in a study of T cells after yellow fever vaccination. TCRdb processed the 5' RACE reads anew with MiXCR; each CDR3 protein has one entry. The sample carries approximately 580,000 distinct CDR3 sequences, less than 20% recorded once. The sample consisted of PBMCs, taken 5 days after the first yellow fever vaccination. These receptors all stem from a man between 18 and 29 years old who received the YFV17D yellow fever vaccine.

The sample holds a few counts of this clonotype. The V gene is TRBV2, the J gene TRBJ2-5; D ambiguous. Trimming left V 3 bases short and J 5 bases short, with 4 bases between. The germline V gene encodes CDR1 SNHLY and CDR2 FYNNEI. The CDR3 is 11 residues long. The CDR3, as DNA: TGTGCCAGCAGTGATACCGAGACCCAGTACTTC. This codes for CASSDTETQYF.

The rearrangement uses TRBV5-5 and TRBJ2-5, with D unresolved. This CDR3 spans 14 amino acids. The germline CDR1 and CDR2 sequences are SGHKS and YYEKEE (reference sequence). V was clipped by 4 bases and J by 5 bases, with 15 bases between them. The CDR3 sequence: CASSVDWARETQYF. In DNA form, the CDR3 reads TGTGCCAGCAGCGTCGACTGGGCGAGGGAGACCCAGTACTTC.

A few counts support this clonotype. This chain's CDR3 is CASSLGGAGSNEKLFF. The DNA for the CDR3 is TGCGCCAGCAGCTTGGGGGGGGCCGGGTCTAATGAAAAACTGTTTTTT. The chain uses TRBV5-1 and TRBJ1-4, with D possibly TRBD1 on 6 matching bases. This CDR3 contains 16 residues. V lost 0 bases and J 3 bases, leaving 12 bases between the germline ends. Germline CDR1 reads SGHRS; CDR2 reads YFSETQ.

This clonotype was seen a few times. The chain carries TRBV3-1 and TRBJ1-1; D call uncertain. V was pared by 5 bases and J by 0 bases, with 13 bases between. The CDR3 runs to 15 residues. CDR1 is LGHDT, CDR2 YNNKEL, per germline (reference sequence). The CDR3 DNA is TGTGCCAGCAGCGAGTTTGAGGGTTTGAACACTGAAGCTTTCTTT. This sequence encodes CASSEFEGLNTEAFF.

The chain has TRBV5-1 and TRBJ2-7, with D perhaps TRBD1 (6 bases). Germline CDR1 and CDR2: SGHRS and YFSETQ. Trimming removed 1 base from V and 0 bases from J, with 11 bases in between. CDR3 length: 15 amino acids. CDR3 nucleotide sequence: TGCGCCAGCAGCTTGAGGGGGATGAGCTCCTACGAGCAGTACTTC. This encodes CASSLRGMSSYEQYF. Full variable domain (missing parts from reference TRBV5-1 and TRBJ2-7): KAGVTQTPRYLIKTRGQQVTLSCSPISGHRSVSWYQQTPGQGLQFLFEYFSETQRNKGNFPGRFSGRQFSNSRSEMNVSTLELGDSALYLCASSLRGMSSYEQYFGPGTRLTVT.

The V call is TRBV4-1, the J call TRBJ2-3, with 11 bases matching TRBD2. Germline CDR1 and CDR2: MGHRA and YSYEKL. The V segment lost 5 bases and the J segment 6 bases; nucleotides outside the gene matches: 13. CDR3 size: 17 residues. CDR3 region: CASSFRPRLAGRDTQYF. The CDR3 DNA sequence: TGCGCCAGCAGCTTCCGCCCCCGACTAGCGGGGAGGGATACGCAGTATTTT.

This chain uses TRBV4-2 with TRBJ1-2; no clear D. The V and J ends lost 4 bases and 4 bases respectively, with 16 bases between them. Germline V gene sequence: CDR1 LGHNA, CDR2 YNFKEQ. The CDR3 spans 15 residues. The CDR3 region is CASSPRGRGVYGYTF. The DNA of the CDR3 is TGTGCCAGCAGCCCCCGGGGTAGAGGAGTCTATGGCTACACCTTC.

The gene calls are TRBV6-5 and TRBJ1-2; D perhaps matches TRBD1 (5 bases). Per germline, CDR1 MNHEY and CDR2 SVGAGI. This CDR3 is built from 19 residues. V lost 2 bases and J 8 bases, leaving 30 bases between the germline ends. The CDR3 spells CASSYGSGIGQGTNWGYTF. CDR3 DNA: TGTGCCAGCAGTTACGGGTCTGGCATCGGGCAGGGCACCAACTGGGGCTACACCTTC.

The chain links TRBV29-1 to TRBJ1-1; perhaps TRBD1 as D (5 bases). The CDR3 sequence is 12 residues long. V lost 7 bases and J 4 bases, leaving 13 bases between the germline ends. CDR1 is SQVTM, CDR2 ANQGSEA, per germline. CDR3 nucleotides: TGCAGCGGGAGGTTTGGGGGCACTGAAGCTTTCTTT. As protein: CSGRFGGTEAFF.

This clonotype showed up just a few times. J is TRBJ1-2 and V is TRBV20-1, with D unclear. There are 12 residues in the CDR3. The V and J ends lost 5 bases and 8 bases respectively, with 15 bases between them. Germline V lookup: CDR1 DFQATT, CDR2 SNEGSKA (reference sequence). The CDR3: CSAGRSGKGYTF. The DNA for the CDR3 is TGCAGTGCTGGCCGTTCGGGTAAAGGCTACACCTTC.

The chain recombines TRBV7-2 with TRBJ2-4; possibly TRBD1 or TRBD2 for D (5 bases each). The CDR3 extends over 16 amino acids. Germline V gene data show CDR1 as SGHTA and CDR2 as FQGNSA. V lost 3 bases, J lost 6 bases, and 18 bases lay in between. CDR3 residues: CASSFGLGWGTNIQYF. CDR3 DNA sequence: TGTGCCAGCAGCTTTGGGCTGGGGTGGGGGACAAACATTCAGTACTTC.

In its sample, this clonotype was seen a few times. V gene TRBV7-9 combines with J gene TRBJ2-3; 10 bases are a match to TRBD1. This CDR3 has 15 amino acids. Germline V gives CDR1 SEHNR, CDR2 FQNEAQ (reference sequence). J was trimmed by 2 bases and V by 11 bases; bases with no gene match: 10. CDR3 sequence (DNA): TGTGCCTCCCGGGGCCGACAGGGGGCCACAGATACGCAGTATTTT. It specifies CASRGRQGATDTQYF.

This clonotype was seen only a few times. CDR3 loop: CASKDSANSPLHF. In DNA form, the CDR3 reads TGTGCCAGCAAGGACAGCGCTAATTCACCCCTCCACTTT. V and J are TRBV6-1 and TRBJ1-6, with D possibly matching TRBD1 (6 bases). The CDR3 totals 13 residues. Trimming pared 7 bases from V and 6 bases from J, leaving 10 bases between. Germline CDR1 reads MNHNS; CDR2 reads SASEGT.

The V call is TRBV20-1, the J call TRBJ2-7, with 10 bases aligning to TRBD1. Germline lookup yields CDR1 DFQATT and CDR2 SNEGSKA (reference sequence). The CDR3 spans 14 residues. V was clipped by 5 bases and J by 3 bases; unmatched bases: 7. CDR3 coding DNA: TGCAGTGCTGCCACGACAGGGGGCGGCTACGAGCAGTACGTC. It specifies CSAATTGGGYEQYV.

The rearrangement links TRBV4-3 to TRBJ2-3; D gene ambiguous. With 5 bases removed from V and 0 bases from J, the gap between germline ends came to 15 bases. The V gene's germline CDR1 is LGHNA and CDR2 YSLEER. The CDR3 consists of 16 residues. The CDR3 protein is CASSVVASPSTDTQYF. CDR3 DNA: TGCGCCAGCAGCGTAGTTGCTTCGCCTAGCACAGATACGCAGTATTTT.

This clonotype occurred once. The genes are TRBV12-3 or TRBV12-4 and TRBJ1-5; the D gene is possibly TRBD1 (5 bases). The CDR3 totals 14 residues. V was cut by 4 bases and J by 6 bases, with 13 bases left in between. The CDR3 protein is CASSSSGDLQPQHF. CDR3 sequence (DNA): TGTGCCAGCAGTTCCTCCGGGGACCTTCAGCCCCAGCATTTT.

This clonotype was counted ten times or more. The chain carries TRBV5-1 and TRBJ2-3; 7 positions agree with TRBD1. Germline assignment: CDR1 SGHRS and CDR2 YFSETQ. This CDR3 region has 14 residues. The V and J ends lost 2 bases and 3 bases, in that order; junction bases with no gene match: 3. Here the CDR3 reads CASSFDRATDTQYF. Here the CDR3 DNA reads TGCGCCAGCAGCTTCGACAGGGCGACAGATACGCAGTATTTT.

The chain uses TRBV6-5 and TRBJ1-6; perhaps TRBD1 as D (6 bases). Germline assignment: CDR1 MNHEY and CDR2 SVGAGI. V lost 2 bases and J 4 bases, leaving 12 bases between the germline ends. This CDR3 is built from 16 residues. CDR3: CASSYNGGHYNSPLHF. CDR3 coding DNA: TGTGCCAGCAGTTACAACGGGGGACATTATAATTCACCCCTCCACTTT.

The sample holds a few counts of this clonotype. The chain combines TRBV28 with TRBJ2-3; 7 bases agree with TRBD2. Germline V gene lookup returns CDR1 MDHEN and CDR2 SYDVKM. This CDR3 region has 18 residues. J was trimmed by 3 bases and V by 6 bases; bases with no gene match: 18. In DNA form, the CDR3 reads TGTGCCAGCAGGCCTACCTTCGCGGCTAGCGGCGGTACAGATACGCAGTATTTT. This encodes CASRPTFAASGGTDTQYF.

The rearrangement links TRBV9 to TRBJ2-2; TRBD1 matches at 11 bases. Germline-derived CDR1 and CDR2 are SGDLS and YYNGEE. The CDR3 runs 16 residues. Losses at the gene ends were 2 bases for V and 4 bases for J; bases not matched to a gene: 4. The CDR3 spells CASSVVGTGGTGELFF. DNA for the CDR3: TGTGCCAGCAGCGTCGTAGGGACAGGGGGCACCGGGGAGCTGTTTTTT.